This passage covers 19 T cell receptor beta chains from one sample sequenced in a study of shared clonotypes between healthy human individuals. TCRdb keeps only in-frame clones here, not all; method: immunoSEQ multiplex PCR. This sample has approximately 710,000 clones, with less than 95% found just once. The sequenced material came from memory CD8+ T cells from PBMCs. Described subset: CD45RO+ cells pooled with CCR7-negative TemRA cells. All receptors derive from a man aged 18 to 35 in good health. Some clones in this sample may be carry-over from other donors' samples.

The chain carries TRBV7-9 and TRBJ2-7; D is unresolved. CDR3 length equals 12 residues. V lost 5 bases and J 3 bases, leaving 8 bases between the germline ends. Germline-derived CDR1 and CDR2 are SEHNR and FQNEAQ (reference sequence). CDR3 DNA sequence: TGTGCCAGCAGCCCCGAACGCTACGAGCAGTACTTC. It encodes CASSPERYEQYF.

This chain links TRBV10-3 with TRBJ2-7, with 11 nucleotides matching TRBD2. V shed 3 bases and J 2 bases; nucleotides not matched to a gene: 9. Germline lookup yields CDR1 ENHRY and CDR2 SYGVKD. The CDR3 loop spans 17 amino acids. The CDR3 protein is CAISDPTRLAGTYEQYF. CDR3 sequence (DNA): TGTGCCATCAGTGACCCGACCCGACTAGCGGGGACCTACGAGCAGTACTTC.

This sequence joins TRBV9 and TRBJ1-2, with 8 bases matching TRBD1. V lost 3 bases and J lost 4; bases outside the gene matches: 8. CDR3 size: 15 residues. Looked up from germline, CDR1 is SGDLS and CDR2 is YYNGEE. CDR3 protein: CASSARTGFFYGYTF. CDR3 DNA: TGTGCCAGCAGCGCTCGGACAGGGTTTTTCTATGGCTACACCTTC. Full variable domain (remainder filled in from reference TRBV9 and TRBJ1-2): DSGVTQTPKHLITATGQRVTLRCSPRSGDLSVYWYQQSLDQGLQFLIQYYNGEERAKGNILERFSAQQFPDLHSELNLSSLELGDSALYFCASSARTGFFYGYTFGSGTRLTVV.

The rearrangement links TRBV10-3 to TRBJ2-6, with D maybe TRBD1 (6 bases). Germline V gene lookup returns CDR1 ENHRY and CDR2 SYGVKD. This CDR3 contains 16 residues. With 5 bases removed from V and 4 bases from J, the gap between germline ends came to 15 bases. The CDR3 sequence is CAISPGAIAGANVLTF. CDR3 DNA: TGTGCCATCAGTCCAGGGGCTATCGCCGGGGCCAACGTCCTGACTTTC.

This chain joins TRBV10-2 and TRBJ2-7, with 7 bases lining up with TRBD1. The CDR3 spans 12 residues. CDR1 WSHSY and CDR2 SAAADI come from the germline V gene. Trimming removed 8 bases from V and 2 bases from J; junction bases left unmatched: 3. CDR3 amino acids: CASRDRPYEQYF. DNA for the CDR3: TGCGCCAGCCGGGACAGACCCTACGAGCAGTACTTC.

This rearrangement joins TRBV29-1 to TRBJ1-4; 8 bases agree with TRBD1. Per the germline V gene, CDR1 is SQVTM and CDR2 is ANQGSEA. CDR3 length: 14 residues. The junction had 5 bases not matched to a gene; V was cut back by 6 bases and J by 2 bases. In nucleotides, the CDR3 is TGCAGCGTGGACGGGACAGGTACTAATGAAAAACTGTTTTTT. It encodes CSVDGTGTNEKLFF. Full variable domain (missing parts from reference TRBV29-1 and TRBJ1-4): SAVISQKPSRDICQRGTSLTIQCQVDSQVTMMFWYRQQPGQSLTLIATANQGSEATYESGFVIDKFPISRPNLTFSTLTVSNMSPEDSSIYLCSVDGTGTNEKLFFGSGTQLSVL.

The chain links TRBV28 to TRBJ2-2, with D unresolved. The CDR3 covers 14 residues. Germline loops: CDR1 MDHEN, CDR2 SYDVKM. V dropped 7 bases and J dropped 6 bases, with 15 bases sitting between them. The CDR3, as DNA: TGTGCCAGCACCCCAATTCTGGGGTCCGGGGAGCTGTTTTTT. It translates to CASTPILGSGELFF.

The gene calls are TRBV2 and TRBJ2-3, with D perhaps matching TRBD1 or TRBD2 (5 bases each). V was trimmed by 6 bases and J by 0 bases, leaving 16 bases between them. Germline V gene data show CDR1 as SNHLY and CDR2 as FYNNEI. CDR3 length: 16 amino acids. The CDR3 is CASSAIGTVSTDTQYF. The CDR3 DNA sequence: TGTGCCAGCAGCGCCATTGGGACGGTGAGCACAGATACGCAGTATTTT.

V and J are TRBV7-6 and TRBJ2-1; possibly TRBD1 for D (5 bases). The CDR3 totals 15 residues. V lost 4 bases and J 2 bases, leaving 12 bases between the germline ends. The germline gives CDR1 SGHVS, CDR2 FNYEAQ. Here the CDR3 DNA reads TGTGCCAGCAGCTCAGGACAAAACCCCTACAATGAGCAGTTCTTC. Translation: CASSSGQNPYNEQFF.

In its sample, this clone was seen once. For the CDR3, the DNA is TGTGCCAGCAGCCGGACAAGCTCCTACGAGCAGTACTTC. Its protein product is CASSRTSSYEQYF. The V and J genes are TRBV7-9 and TRBJ2-7, with TRBD1 as a possible D gene (5 bases). The CDR3 extends over 13 amino acids. V lost 5 bases, J lost 0 bases, and 8 bases lay in between. CDR1 and CDR2 from the germline V gene are SEHNR and FQNEAQ (reference sequence).

The genes are TRBV19 and TRBJ1-4; D unclear. Deletions cut 4 bases from V and 8 bases from J, with 14 bases between. The CDR3 covers 14 residues. CDR1 and CDR2 (germline): LNHDA, SQIVND (reference sequence). CDR3 region: CASSKWKGREKLFF. The DNA of the CDR3 is TGTGCCAGTAGTAAGTGGAAGGGTCGGGAAAAACTGTTTTTT.

Concerning this clone: This same CDR3 is encoded by further DNA sequences in the sample. CDR3 loop: CASSLSPGSSYNEQFF. CDR3 DNA: TGTGCCAGCAGTTTATCGCCAGGGAGCTCCTACAATGAGCAGTTCTTC. The chain uses TRBV27 and TRBJ2-1, with D perhaps assigned TRBD1 or TRBD2 (5 bases each). Per germline, CDR1 MNHEY and CDR2 SMNVEV (reference sequence). With 0 bases removed from V and 0 bases from J, the gap between germline ends came to 9 bases. The CDR3 loop spans 16 amino acids.

The chain is built from TRBV7-6 and TRBJ2-7, with unresolved D. CDR1 and CDR2 from the germline V gene are SGHVS and FNYEAQ. V was shortened by 5 bases and J by 9 bases, with 14 bases between the two germline ends. The CDR3 has 12 residues. The CDR3 loop is CASSPGSRWQYF. In DNA form, the CDR3 reads TGTGCCAGCAGCCCAGGCTCGCGGTGGCAGTACTTC.

The chain is built from TRBV11-1 and TRBJ2-5; TRBD2 agrees at 7 bases. The CDR3 has 15 residues. V trimming: 3 bases; J trimming: 2 bases; junction bases outside the gene matches: 6. Germline lookup yields CDR1 SGHAT and CDR2 FQDESV (reference sequence). CDR3 coding DNA: TGTGCCAGCAGCTTTGGGAGGGAGATACAAGAGACCCAGTACTTC. It codes for CASSFGREIQETQYF. Supplemented by reference TRBV11-1 and TRBJ2-5, the full variable domain reads EAEVAQSPRYKITEKSQAVAFWCDPISGHATLYWYRQILGQGPELLVQFQDESVVDDSQLPKDRFSAERLKGVDSTLKIQPAELGDSAMYLCASSFGREIQETQYFGPGTRLLVL.

The rearrangement joins TRBV7-2 to TRBJ2-1; the match to TRBD1 covers 11 bases. CDR1 and CDR2 from the germline V gene are SGHTA and FQGNSA. V shed 7 bases, J shed 8 bases, and the junction held 13 bases outside the gene matches. CDR3 size: 16 residues. CDR3 amino acids: CASTEWDRGFVDEQFF. The CDR3 region has the DNA TGTGCCAGCACCGAGTGGGACAGGGGGTTTGTAGATGAGCAGTTCTTC.

This CDR3 is CASSLALSGNTIYF. The CDR3 DNA is TGTGCCAGCAGCTTAGCGCTCTCTGGAAACACCATATATTTT. The rearrangement uses TRBV7-2 and TRBJ1-3; D ambiguous. Germline-derived CDR1 and CDR2 are SGHTA and FQGNSA. The CDR3 is 14 residues long. Trimming took 0 bases from V and 0 from J, leaving 3 bases between them.

CDR3 protein: CASMVDPEDYNEQFF. Written as DNA, the CDR3 is TGTGCCAGCATGGTGGACCCCGAGGACTACAATGAGCAGTTCTTC. The chain combines TRBV27 with TRBJ2-1; D not certain. CDR3 length equals 15 residues. Per germline, CDR1 MNHEY and CDR2 SMNVEV (reference sequence). Trimming cost V 7 bases and J 3 bases, with 16 bases left between them.

V usage is TRBV14 and J usage is TRBJ2-5, with unresolved D. In germline, CDR1 is SGHDN, CDR2 FVKESK. V was cut by 2 bases and J by 3 bases, with 10 bases left in between. This CDR3 spans 14 amino acids. The CDR3 loop is CASSQRMGKETQYF. Here the CDR3 DNA reads TGTGCCAGCAGCCAACGCATGGGGAAAGAGACCCAGTACTTC. Looking up the rest from reference TRBV14 and TRBJ2-5 gives the full variable domain: EAGVTQFPSHSVIEKGQTVTLRCDPISGHDNLYWYRRVMGKEIKFLLHFVKESKQDESGMPNNRFLAERTGGTYSTLKVQPAELEDSGVYFCASSQRMGKETQYFGPGTRLLVL.

This clone has more than one count but fewer than ten. The chain has TRBV28 and TRBJ1-5; 7 nucleotides line up with TRBD1. The junction had 5 bases not matched to a gene; V was cut back by 6 bases and J by 6 bases. Germline CDR1 reads MDHEN; CDR2 reads SYDVKM. The CDR3 consists of 13 residues. In DNA form, the CDR3 reads TGTGCCAGCAGGGGTGACAGGGCTCAGCCCCAGCATTTT. Protein sequence: CASRGDRAQPQHF.